This TCR beta chain was recorded in a study of blood T cell repertoires in COVID-19. Sequencing was performed with immunoSEQ multiplex PCR; in TCRdb, only in-frame clones are kept and a portion is missing. The table includes roughly 250,000 clones, around four fifths detected once. This CDR3 spans 16 amino acids. Looked up from germline, CDR1 is SGHNT and CDR2 is YENEEA. Trimming took 0 bases from V and 3 from J; bases not matched to a gene: 2. The V and J genes are TRBV11-3 and TRBJ2-1; TRBD2 aligns across 10 bases. Sequenced input: peripheral blood. This TCR came from a woman aged 40 to 49 with active or convalescent COVID-19. CDR3 coding DNA: TGTGCCAGCAGCTTAGAGGCTAGCGGGGGCTACAATGAGCAGTTCTTC. Encoded protein: CASSLEASGGYNEQFF. Together with reference TRBV11-3 and TRBJ2-1, the CDR3 gives the full variable domain: EAGVVQSPRYKIIEKKQPVAFWCNPISGHNTLYWYLQNLGQGPELLIRYENEEAVDDSQLPKDRFSAERLKGVDSTLKIQPAELGDSAVYLCASSLEASGGYNEQFFGPGTRLTVL.